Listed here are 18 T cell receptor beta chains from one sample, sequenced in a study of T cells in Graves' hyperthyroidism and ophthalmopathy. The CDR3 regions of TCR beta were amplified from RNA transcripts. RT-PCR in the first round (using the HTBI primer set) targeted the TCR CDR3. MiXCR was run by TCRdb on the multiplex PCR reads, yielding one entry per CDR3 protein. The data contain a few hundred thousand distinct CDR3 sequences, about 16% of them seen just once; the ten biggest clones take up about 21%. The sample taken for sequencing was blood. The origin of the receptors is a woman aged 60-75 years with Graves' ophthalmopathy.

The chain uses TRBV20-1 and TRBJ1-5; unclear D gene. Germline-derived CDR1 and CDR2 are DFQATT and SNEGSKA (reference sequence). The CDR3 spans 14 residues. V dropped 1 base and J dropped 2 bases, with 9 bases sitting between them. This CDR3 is CSARGHEGNQPQHF. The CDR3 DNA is TGCAGTGCTAGAGGCCACGAGGGCAATCAGCCCCAGCATTTT.

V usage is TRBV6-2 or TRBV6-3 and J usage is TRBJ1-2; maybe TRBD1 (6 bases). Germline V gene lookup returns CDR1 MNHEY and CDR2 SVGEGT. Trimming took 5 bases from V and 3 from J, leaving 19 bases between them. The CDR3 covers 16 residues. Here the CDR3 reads CASSAALGDTDYGYTF. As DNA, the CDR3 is TGTGCCAGCAGTGCGGCACTAGGGGACACCGACTATGGCTACACCTTC.

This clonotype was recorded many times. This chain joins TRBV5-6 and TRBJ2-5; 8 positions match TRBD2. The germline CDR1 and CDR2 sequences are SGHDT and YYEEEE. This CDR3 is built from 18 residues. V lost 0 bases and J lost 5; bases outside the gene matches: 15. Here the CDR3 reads CASSLAGRGGAGVETQYF. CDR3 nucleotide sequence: TGTGCCAGCAGCTTGGCCGGTCGGGGTGGAGCGGGAGTTGAGACCCAGTACTTC.

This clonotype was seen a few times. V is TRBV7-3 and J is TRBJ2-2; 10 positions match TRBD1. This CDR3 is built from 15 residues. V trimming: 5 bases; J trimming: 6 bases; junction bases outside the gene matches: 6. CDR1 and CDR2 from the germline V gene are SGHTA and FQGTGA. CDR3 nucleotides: TGTGCCAGCAGCGCCGGGACAGGGGCCGCCGGGGAGCTGTTTTTT. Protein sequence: CASSAGTGAAGELFF.

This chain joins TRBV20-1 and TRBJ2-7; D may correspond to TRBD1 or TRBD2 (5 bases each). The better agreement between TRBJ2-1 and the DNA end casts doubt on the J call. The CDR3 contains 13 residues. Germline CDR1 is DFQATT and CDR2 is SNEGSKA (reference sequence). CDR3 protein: CSAPGTASYEQFF. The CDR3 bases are TGCAGTGCTCCCGGGACGGCCTCCTACGAGCAGTTCTTC.

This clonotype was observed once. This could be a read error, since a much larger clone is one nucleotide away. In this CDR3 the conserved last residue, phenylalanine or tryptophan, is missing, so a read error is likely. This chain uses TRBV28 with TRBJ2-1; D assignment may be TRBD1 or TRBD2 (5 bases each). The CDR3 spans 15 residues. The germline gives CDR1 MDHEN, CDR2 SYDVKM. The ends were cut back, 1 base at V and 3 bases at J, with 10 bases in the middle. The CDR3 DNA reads TGTGCCAGCAGTTTATTTGGGGGTATCTACAATGAGCAGTTCCTC. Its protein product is CASSLFGGIYNEQFL.

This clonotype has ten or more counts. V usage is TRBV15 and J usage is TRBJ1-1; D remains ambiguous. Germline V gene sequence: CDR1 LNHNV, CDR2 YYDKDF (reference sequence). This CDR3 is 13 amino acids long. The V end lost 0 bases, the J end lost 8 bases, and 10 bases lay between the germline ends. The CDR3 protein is CATSRDLAREAFF. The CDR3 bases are TGTGCCACCAGCAGAGATCTGGCGCGAGAAGCTTTCTTT.

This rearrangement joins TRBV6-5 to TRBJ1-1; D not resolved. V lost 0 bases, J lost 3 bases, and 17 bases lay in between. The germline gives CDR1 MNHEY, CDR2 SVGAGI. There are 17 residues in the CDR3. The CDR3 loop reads CASSYSRKKGWYTEAFF. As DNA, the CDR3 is TGTGCCAGCAGTTACTCGAGAAAGAAAGGGTGGTACACTGAAGCTTTCTTT.

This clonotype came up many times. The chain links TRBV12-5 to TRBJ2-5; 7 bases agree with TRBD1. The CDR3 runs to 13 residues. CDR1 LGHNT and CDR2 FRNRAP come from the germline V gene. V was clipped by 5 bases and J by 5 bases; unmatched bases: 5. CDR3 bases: TGTGCTAGTGGTCCACGAGGGGGCGAGACCCAGTACTTC. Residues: CASGPRGGETQYF.

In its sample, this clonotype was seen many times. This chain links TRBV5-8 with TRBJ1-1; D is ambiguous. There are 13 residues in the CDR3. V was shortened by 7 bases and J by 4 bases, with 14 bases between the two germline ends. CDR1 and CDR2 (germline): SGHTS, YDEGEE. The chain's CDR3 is CASQSQRGTEAFF. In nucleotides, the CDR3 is TGTGCCAGCCAGAGTCAGCGGGGCACTGAAGCTTTCTTT.

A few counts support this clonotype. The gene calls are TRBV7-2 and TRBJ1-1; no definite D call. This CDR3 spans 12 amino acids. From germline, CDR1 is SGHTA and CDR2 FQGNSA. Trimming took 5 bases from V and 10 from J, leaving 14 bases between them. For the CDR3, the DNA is TGTGCCAGCAGCCCAGGACGTGTTCGAGCTTTCTTT. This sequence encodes CASSPGRVRAFF.

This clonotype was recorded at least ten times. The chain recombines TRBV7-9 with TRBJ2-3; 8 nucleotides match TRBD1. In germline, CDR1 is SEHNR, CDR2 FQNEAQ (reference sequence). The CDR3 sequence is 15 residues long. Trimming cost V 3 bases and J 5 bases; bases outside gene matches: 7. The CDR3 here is CASSFETGAGDTQYF. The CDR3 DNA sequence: TGTGCCAGCAGCTTTGAGACAGGGGCGGGAGATACGCAGTATTTT.

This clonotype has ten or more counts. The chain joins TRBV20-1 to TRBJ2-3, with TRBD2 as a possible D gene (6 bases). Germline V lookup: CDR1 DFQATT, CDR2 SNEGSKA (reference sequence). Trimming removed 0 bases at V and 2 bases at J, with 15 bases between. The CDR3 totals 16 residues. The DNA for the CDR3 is TGCAGTGCTAGAGATTGGGCTAGCGAAAACACAGATACGCAGTATTTT. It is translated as CSARDWASENTDTQYF.

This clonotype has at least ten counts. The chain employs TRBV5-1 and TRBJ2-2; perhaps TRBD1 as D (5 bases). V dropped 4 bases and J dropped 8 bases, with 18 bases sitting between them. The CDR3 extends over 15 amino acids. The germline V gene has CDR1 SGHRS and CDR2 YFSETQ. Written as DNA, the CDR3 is TGCGCCAGCAGCCCGGTGGTCCAGGGCGGAGGGGAGCTGTTTTTT. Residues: CASSPVVQGGGELFF.

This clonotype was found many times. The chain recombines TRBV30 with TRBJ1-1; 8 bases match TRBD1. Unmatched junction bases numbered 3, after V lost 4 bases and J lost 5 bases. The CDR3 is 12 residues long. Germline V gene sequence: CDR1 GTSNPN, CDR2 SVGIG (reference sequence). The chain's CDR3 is CAWTGGKTEAFF. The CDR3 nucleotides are TGTGCCTGGACAGGGGGCAAGACTGAAGCTTTCTTT.

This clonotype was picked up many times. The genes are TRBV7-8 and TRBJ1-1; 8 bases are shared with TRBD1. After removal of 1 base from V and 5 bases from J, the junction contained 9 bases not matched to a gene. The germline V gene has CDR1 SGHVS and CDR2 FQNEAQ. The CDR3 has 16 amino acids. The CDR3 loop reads CASSLGGQGAKTEAFF. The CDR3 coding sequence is TGTGCCAGCAGCTTAGGTGGGCAGGGGGCAAAGACTGAAGCTTTCTTT.

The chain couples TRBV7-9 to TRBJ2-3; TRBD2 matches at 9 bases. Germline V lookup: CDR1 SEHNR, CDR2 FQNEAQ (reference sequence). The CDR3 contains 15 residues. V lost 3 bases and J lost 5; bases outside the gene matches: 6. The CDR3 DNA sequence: TGTGCCAGCAGCTTCCCATCAGCGGGAGGAGATACGCAGTATTTT. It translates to CASSFPSAGGDTQYF.

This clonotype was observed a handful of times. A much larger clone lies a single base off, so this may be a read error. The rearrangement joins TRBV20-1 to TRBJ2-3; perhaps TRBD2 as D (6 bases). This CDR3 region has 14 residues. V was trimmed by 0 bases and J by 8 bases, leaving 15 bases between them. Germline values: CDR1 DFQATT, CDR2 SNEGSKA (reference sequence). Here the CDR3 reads CSARDLAEVTTQYF. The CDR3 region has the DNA TGCAGTGCTAGAGACTTAGCGGAAGTTACTACGCAGTATTTT.